This TCR beta chain is from a study of blood T cell repertoires in COVID-19. At the level of the study: Researchers got acute and convalescent COVID-19 samples from the United States, Italy and Spain. PBMCs, B-cell-depleted T cells, or T cells were the source of the cDNA or gDNA that made up the material.

A note on this clone: The same CDR3 is also encoded by other DNA sequences in this sample.

Authors' analysis steps: Nucleated cell counts were estimated from reference gene primer amplification. Some clones are missing from TCRdb's copy, which holds only in-frame ones; the method was immunoSEQ multiplex PCR. The DNA was the basis for D and trimming; V, J and clone size are from that table. Among roughly 200,000 clones listed, approximately 83% were seen once. The germline gives CDR1 SGDLS, CDR2 YYNGEE. This CDR3 is built from 13 residues. V was clipped by 2 bases and J by 2 bases, with 7 bases between them. Specimen: peripheral blood. The V call is TRBV9, the J call TRBJ2-5, with TRBD1 as a possible D gene (5 bases). This receptor was identified in a human donor with active or convalescent COVID-19. The donor label of this sample is uncertain. The CDR3 sequence is CASSVGQQETQYF. CDR3 nucleotide sequence: TGTGCCAGCAGCGTGGGGCAGCAAGAGACCCAGTACTTC.